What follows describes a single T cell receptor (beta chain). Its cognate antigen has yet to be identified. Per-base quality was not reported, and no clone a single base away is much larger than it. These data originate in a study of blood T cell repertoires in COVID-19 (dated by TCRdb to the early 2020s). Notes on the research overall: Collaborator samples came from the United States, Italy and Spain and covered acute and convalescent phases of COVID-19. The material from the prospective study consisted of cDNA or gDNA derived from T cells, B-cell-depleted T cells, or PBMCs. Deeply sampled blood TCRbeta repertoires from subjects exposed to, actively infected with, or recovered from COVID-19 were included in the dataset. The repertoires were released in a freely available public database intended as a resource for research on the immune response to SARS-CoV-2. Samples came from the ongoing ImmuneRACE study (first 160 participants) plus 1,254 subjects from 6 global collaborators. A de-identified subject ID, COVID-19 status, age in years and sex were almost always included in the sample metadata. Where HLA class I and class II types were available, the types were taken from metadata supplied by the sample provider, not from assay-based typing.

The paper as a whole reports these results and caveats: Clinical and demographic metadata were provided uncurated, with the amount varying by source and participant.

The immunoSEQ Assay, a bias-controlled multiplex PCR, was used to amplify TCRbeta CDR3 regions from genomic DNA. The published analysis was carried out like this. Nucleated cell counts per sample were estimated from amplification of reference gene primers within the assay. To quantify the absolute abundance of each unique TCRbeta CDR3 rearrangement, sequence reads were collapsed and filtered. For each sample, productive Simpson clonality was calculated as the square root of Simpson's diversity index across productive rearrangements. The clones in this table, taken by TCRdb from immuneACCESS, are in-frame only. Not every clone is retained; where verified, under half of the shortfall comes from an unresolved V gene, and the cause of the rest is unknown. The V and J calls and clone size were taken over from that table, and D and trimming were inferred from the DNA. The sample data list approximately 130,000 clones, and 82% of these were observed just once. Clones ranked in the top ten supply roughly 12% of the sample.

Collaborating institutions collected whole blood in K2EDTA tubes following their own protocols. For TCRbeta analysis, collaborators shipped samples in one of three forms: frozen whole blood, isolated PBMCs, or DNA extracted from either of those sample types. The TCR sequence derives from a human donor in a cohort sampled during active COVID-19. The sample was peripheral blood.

The CDR3 here reads CASSPEPGGNSPLHF. The nucleotide sequence reads TGCGCCAGCAGCCCAGAACCAGGGGGGAATTCACCCCTCCACTTT. Recombination linked TRBV4-3 to TRBJ1-6; 7 bases in the middle match TRBD1. V is pruned by 4 bases and J by 7 bases, leaving 7 bases of the junction without a gene match. Inclusive of the bounding cysteine and phenylalanine, the CDR3 is 15 residues long. Only the CDR3 DNA stays, 45 bases, in frame from base 1. The germline V gene yields LGHNA for CDR1 and YSLEER for CDR2.